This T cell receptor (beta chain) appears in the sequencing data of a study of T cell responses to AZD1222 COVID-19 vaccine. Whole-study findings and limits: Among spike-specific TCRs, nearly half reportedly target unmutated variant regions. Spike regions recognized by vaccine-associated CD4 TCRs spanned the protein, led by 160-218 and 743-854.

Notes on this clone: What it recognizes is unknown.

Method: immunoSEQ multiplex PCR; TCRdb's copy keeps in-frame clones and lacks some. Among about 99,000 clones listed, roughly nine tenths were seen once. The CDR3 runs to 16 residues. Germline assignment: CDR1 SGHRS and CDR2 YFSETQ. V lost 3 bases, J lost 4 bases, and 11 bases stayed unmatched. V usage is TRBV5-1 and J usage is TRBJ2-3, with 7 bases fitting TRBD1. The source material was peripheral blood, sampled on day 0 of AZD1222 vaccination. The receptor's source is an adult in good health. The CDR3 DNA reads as TGCGCCAGCAGCTCCGATAATAGGACAGGATCAGATACGCAGTATTTT. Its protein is CASSSDNRTGSDTQYF.